These T cell receptor beta chains were read from a single sample in a study of T cells after yellow fever vaccination. Using its own MiXCR run on the 5' RACE reads, TCRdb lists one record per CDR3 protein. The sample has 300,000 to 400,000 distinct CDR3 sequences, 8.7% seen once. This specimen was PBMCs, taken on the day of the first yellow fever vaccination. These receptors were obtained from a man aged 18 to 30 who received the YFV17D yellow fever vaccine. CDR3s leave out the opening cysteine and the closing phenylalanine or tryptophan. Fields, in order: CDR3 length, clone size, V gene, J gene, CDR3 protein. Some rows mark clone size as missing; the rest say once, few, many or name a class of expanded clone.

13	-	TRBV12-3/TRBV12-4	TRBJ1-3	ASSPGRSSGNTIY
11	many	TRBV7-9	TRBJ1-2	ASSLRGIYGYT
11	many	TRBV7-2	TRBJ1-5	ASSSNNNQPQH
10	few	TRBV5-1	TRBJ1-1	ASSFGGSEAF
16	-	TRBV6-2/TRBV6-3	TRBJ2-7	ASSPRTSGGAITYEQY
12	-	TRBV10-2	TRBJ2-1	ASRRGGFGNEQF
11	few	TRBV10-2	TRBJ1-6	ASAPGRNSPLH
9	many	TRBV5-1	TRBJ1-1	ASASDREAF
14	-	TRBV5-1	TRBJ2-5	ASSLVPAGVQETQY
12	many	TRBV20-1	TRBJ1-5	SARVQGIYQPQH
13	many	TRBV5-1	TRBJ2-7	ASSLAPRGAHEQY
12	-	TRBV4-3	TRBJ2-1	ASSASGGAGEQF
10	few	TRBV19	TRBJ1-4	ASSTQGWKLF
11	many	TRBV2	TRBJ1-2	ASSLQELLGYT
14	-	TRBV20-1	TRBJ2-3	SADPWTGDSTDTQY
20	-	TRBV11-1	TRBJ2-3	ASSLAAHRGGYPVAGTDTQY
16	few	TRBV6-1	TRBJ2-1	ASSEAQVRGGKINEQF
11	-	TRBV24-1	TRBJ2-5	ARAHRGQETQY
12	few	TRBV29-1	TRBJ1-1	SVASGGYQTEAF
15	few	TRBV6-4	TRBJ2-1	ASSDIARGRALNEQF
12	-	TRBV12-3/TRBV12-4	TRBJ1-1	ASRGFAPNTEAF
13	-	TRBV4-1	TRBJ2-4	ASSHPFRDKNIQY
11	few	TRBV2	TRBJ2-2	ASRLQGAGELF
14	many	TRBV5-1	TRBJ2-6	ASSLMGLLGANVLT